This is a list of T cell receptor beta chains from one sample in a study of CD8 T cells in ankylosing spondylitis. TCRdb redid the calling of the 5' RACE reads with MiXCR, one entry per CDR3 protein. The table records fewer than 750,000 distinct CDR3 sequences, around 17% of them present only once. Sequencing was performed on blood, either unsorted or a sorted T cell fraction (not recorded which). These receptors were obtained from a male donor with ankylosing spondylitis. CDR3s include the opening cysteine and the closing phenylalanine or tryptophan. The D gene is left open where the match is weak. The listing skips clone size in some rows; elsewhere it reads once, few, many or a size class.

d_call	v_call	clone_size	j_call	cdr3_nt	cdr3_aa
TRBD2	TRBV3-1	few	TRBJ2-7	TGTGCCAGCAGCCAAGATAAGGGCGGGGGGGCGGTCGAGCAGTACTTC	CASSQDKGGGAVEQYF
.	TRBV12-3/TRBV12-4	many	TRBJ2-1	TGTGCCAGCGGTGAACTAGGGGGAAGGTACAATGAGCAGTTCTTC	CASGELGGRYNEQFF
.	TRBV5-1	.	TRBJ2-1	TGCGCCAGCAGCTTAAATAGCGCTGAGCAGTTCTTC	CASSLNSAEQFF
.	TRBV4-2	few	TRBJ1-3	TGTGCCAGCAGCCAAGCTAGGTGGGACTCTGGAAACACCATATATTTT	CASSQARWDSGNTIYF
.	TRBV4-3	.	TRBJ2-1	TGCGCCAGCAGCCAAAATCCGCGGGGCACTGAGCAGTTCTTC	CASSQNPRGTEQFF
TRBD2	TRBV6-5	.	TRBJ2-3	TGTGCCAGCAGTTACCCCCCTAGCGGGAACACAGATACGCAGTATTTT	CASSYPPSGNTDTQYF
TRBD1	TRBV14	.	TRBJ2-7	TGTGCCAGCAGCCCCCGACAGGGATACTCCTACGAGCAGTACTTC	CASSPRQGYSYEQYF
.	TRBV6-2/TRBV6-3	few	TRBJ2-2	TGTGCCAGCAGTTACTCTGCTAGCAACACCGGGGAGCTGTTTTTT	CASSYSASNTGELFF
TRBD2	TRBV5-1	many	TRBJ2-7	TGTGCCAGCAGCCTCGGGACTACCTACGAGCAGTACTTC	CASSLGTTYEQYF
TRBD2	TRBV7-9	.	TRBJ2-3	TGTGCCAGCAGCTTAAAGCGGGGGGCCAGTTCAGATACGCAGTATTTT	CASSLKRGASSDTQYF
.	TRBV5-1	.	TRBJ1-5	TGCGCCAGCAGCCCAGGGGCCCTCAGGGGCAATCAGCCCCAGCATTTT	CASSPGALRGNQPQHF
TRBD1	TRBV3-1	.	TRBJ2-5	TGTGCCAGCAGCCAGGGACAGGAGTACCAAGAGACCCAGTACTTC	CASSQGQEYQETQYF
.	TRBV7-9	.	TRBJ2-1	TGTGCCAGCAGCTCCGGGACAAATGAGCAGTTCTTC	CASSSGTNEQFF
.	TRBV12-3/TRBV12-4	few	TRBJ2-1	TGTGCCAGCACCACCCCCGGGACTTACAATGAGCAGTTCTTC	CASTTPGTYNEQFF
TRBD1	TRBV20-1	few	TRBJ1-4	TGCAGTGCCTCCGGGACAGCCGCAACTAATGAAAAACTGTTTTTT	CSASGTAATNEKLFF
.	TRBV24-1	.	TRBJ2-1	TGTGCCACCAGTGATGGGGCTCTGGGGGGTAATGAGCAGTTCTTC	CATSDGALGGNEQFF
TRBD1	TRBV7-8	few	TRBJ1-1	TGTGCCAGCAGCTATCCGACAGGGGGCACGGAAGCTTTCTTT	CASSYPTGGTEAFF
TRBD2	TRBV7-2	.	TRBJ2-3	TGTGCCAGCAGCCACAAAACTAGCGGGAGGACAGATACGCAGTATTTT	CASSHKTSGRTDTQYF
.	TRBV6-5	.	TRBJ1-5	TGTGCCAGCAGTTACCCCCCGGCAGGGTTGGATCAGCCCCAGCATTTT	CASSYPPAGLDQPQHF
.	TRBV5-4	.	TRBJ2-2	TGTGCCAGCAGCTTATGGGCCGGGACATACAAAACCGGGGAGCTGTTTTTT	CASSLWAGTYKTGELFF
.	TRBV2	.	TRBJ2-1	TGTGCCAGCAGTCCTTTCCGGGACTTCTCCTACAATGAGCAGTTCTTC	CASSPFRDFSYNEQFF
.	TRBV12-3/TRBV12-4	many	TRBJ2-7	TGTGCCAGCAGTTGGGGGGAACACTACGAGCAGTACTTC	CASSWGEHYEQYF
.	TRBV2	.	TRBJ1-2	TGTGCCAGCAGTGACACCCTTTGGGTGGCGAACTATGGCTACACCTTC	CASSDTLWVANYGYTF
.	TRBV10-3	few	TRBJ2-5	TGTGCCATCAGTGAGGGGACGATTAGGACCCAGTACTTC	CAISEGTIRTQYF
TRBD2	TRBV20-1	few	TRBJ2-1	TGCAGTGCTAGAGTTTGGGGGACTAGCGGAAAGAGCTCCTACAATGAGCAGTTCTTC	CSARVWGTSGKSSYNEQFF
.	TRBV7-6	.	TRBJ2-7	TGTGCCAGCAGCTTAGGAACGGGGCCCGAGCAGTACTTC	CASSLGTGPEQYF
TRBD1	TRBV27	.	TRBJ2-7	TGTGCCAGCAGTTTAATGTCAGGGGGCGAAGTCGAGCAGTACTTC	CASSLMSGGEVEQYF
TRBD1	TRBV7-9	few	TRBJ1-2	TGTGCCAGCAGCTTACAGGGGGCGGAAGCCTATGGCTACACCTTC	CASSLQGAEAYGYTF
.	TRBV4-1	.	TRBJ1-5	TGCGCCAGCAGCCAAGGTGGCCGTGGGGCAGGTCAGCCCCAGCATTTT	CASSQGGRGAGQPQHF
.	TRBV20-1	few	TRBJ1-2	TGCAGTGCTAGTTTTGGCAACTATGGCTACACCTTC	CSASFGNYGYTF
.	TRBV21-1	.	TRBJ2-2	TGTGCCAGCAGCAAAGTGCGGACAGGGGGCACCGGGGAGCTGTTTTTT	CASSKVRTGGTGELFF
.	TRBV9	many	TRBJ2-3	TGTGCCAGCAGCTACACAGATACGCAGTATTTT	CASSYTDTQYF
.	TRBV3-1	few	TRBJ1-6	TGTGCCAGCAGCCATGAGCTGGGACCCCTCCACTTT	CASSHELGPLHF
.	TRBV12-3/TRBV12-4	.	TRBJ1-2	TGTGCCAGCAGTTTAGAAGGGTGGGGGCACTATGGCTACACCTTC	CASSLEGWGHYGYTF
TRBD2	TRBV6-1	.	TRBJ2-1	TGTGCCAGCAGTGAGTGGACTAGTTACAATGAGCAGTTCTTC	CASSEWTSYNEQFF
TRBD2	TRBV4-2	.	TRBJ2-3	TGTGCCAGCAGCTCCCTAGCGGGAGAGGCAGATACGCAGTATTTT	CASSSLAGEADTQYF
TRBD1	TRBV12-3/TRBV12-4	.	TRBJ2-1	TGTGCCAGCAGTTCCCCGACAGGGGTTGAGGATGAGCAGTTCTTC	CASSSPTGVEDEQFF
.	TRBV15	.	TRBJ2-1	TGTGCCACCAGCAGGATTACCGGCGGGACTGCCTCCTTCTTC	CATSRITGGTASFF
.	TRBV5-1	few	TRBJ2-3	TGCGCCAGCAGCTTGTTGGGGATGTTCACAGATACGCAGTATTTT	CASSLLGMFTDTQYF
TRBD2	TRBV29-1	.	TRBJ2-3	TGCAGCGTCCCCGACCGATTGGGGACTAGCGTAGGGTCAGGTACGCAGTATTTT	CSVPDRLGTSVGSGTQYF
.	TRBV9	few	TRBJ2-1	TGTGCCAGCAGCGTGGAGGGGGGTTCCTACAATGAGCAGTTCTTC	CASSVEGGSYNEQFF
.	TRBV10-3	once	TRBJ2-7	TGTGCCATCAGTGAGCAGACACGCTACGAGCAGTACTTC	CAISEQTRYEQYF
TRBD2	TRBV11-1	.	TRBJ2-7	TGTGCCAGCAGCTCCCAAGTTCCCGGGACTAGCGGGAGGCCGGTTTCCTACGAGCAGTACTTC	CASSSQVPGTSGRPVSYEQYF
.	TRBV11-2	.	TRBJ2-5	TGTGCCAGCAGCTCCCGGGGTGGGCGACTCGGCGGAGAGACCCAGTACTTC	CASSSRGGRLGGETQYF
.	TRBV12-3/TRBV12-4	many	TRBJ1-5	TGTGCCAGCAGCCCATCCCGGGCCGGCGCGGGCCAGCCCCAGCATTTT	CASSPSRAGAGQPQHF
.	TRBV7-9	.	TRBJ2-1	TGTGCCAGCAGCTTAGACAGACAAAGCAATGAGCAGTTCTTC	CASSLDRQSNEQFF
.	TRBV27	.	TRBJ1-4	TGTGCCAGCAGAATAGGGGGGATTAATGAAAAACTGTTTTTT	CASRIGGINEKLFF
TRBD1	TRBV20-1	few	TRBJ1-1	TGCAGTGGATTGACAGGGATGAACACTGAAGCTTTCTTT	CSGLTGMNTEAFF
TRBD1	TRBV4-1	few	TRBJ2-2	TGCGCCAGCAGCCGAGACAGACAGGGGAACACCGGGGAGCTGTTTTTT	CASSRDRQGNTGELFF
.	TRBV11-3	few	TRBJ2-2	TGTGCCAGCAGCTCCGGAGGGACCAACACCGGGGAGCTGTTTTTT	CASSSGGTNTGELFF
TRBD2	TRBV28	.	TRBJ2-1	TGTGCCAGCAGTGCGACTAGCGGCTATTACAATGAGCAGTTCTTC	CASSATSGYYNEQFF
.	TRBV12-3/TRBV12-4	.	TRBJ1-2	TGTGCCAGCAGTTTTGGGACGAGCTATGGCTGCACCTTC	CASSFGTSYGCTF